This T cell receptor beta chain was captured in a study of shared clonotypes between healthy human individuals. This clone has only one observation. Sequenced by immunoSEQ multiplex PCR; TCRdb stores in-frame clones only, minus some. The top ten clones hold approximately 0.4% of a sample with more than 1.2 million clones, around 98.5% of them seen once. The CD4+ fraction was divided into a CD45RA+ naive subset and a CD45RA-negative memory subset. Source material: naive CD4+ T cells sorted from blood. Regarding subset: CD45RA+ positively selected. The TCR sequence derives from a man younger than 40 in good health.

As DNA, the CDR3 is TGTGCCAGCAGCTGGGGCGGGGCCTACAATGAGCAGTTCTTC. As protein: CASSWGGAYNEQFF. The chain recombines TRBV27 with TRBJ2-1; tentatively, D is TRBD2 (6 bases). Trimming stripped 6 bases from V and 2 bases from J, with 11 bases between. Germline-derived CDR1 and CDR2 are MNHEY and SMNVEV (reference sequence). CDR3 length equals 14 residues.